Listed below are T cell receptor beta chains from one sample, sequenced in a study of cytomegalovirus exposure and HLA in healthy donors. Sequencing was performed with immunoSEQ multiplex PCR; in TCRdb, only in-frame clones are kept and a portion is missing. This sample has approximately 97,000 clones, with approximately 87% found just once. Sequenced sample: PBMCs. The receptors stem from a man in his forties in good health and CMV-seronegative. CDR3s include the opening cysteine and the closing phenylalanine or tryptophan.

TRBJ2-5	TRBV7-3	CASSPGPRRGQETQYF
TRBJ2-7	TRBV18	CASSPSGGSSYEQYF
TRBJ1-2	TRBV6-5	CASRKTAPGGYTF
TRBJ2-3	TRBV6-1	CASSDIGSAVTDTQYF
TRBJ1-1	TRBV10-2	CASSPGQGTGAFF
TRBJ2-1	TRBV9	CASSLDRATYNEQFF
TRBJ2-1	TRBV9	CASSVGTGDYNEQFF
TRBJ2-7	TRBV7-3	CASSLVGAGSEQYF
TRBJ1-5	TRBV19	CASSPGRERNQPQHF
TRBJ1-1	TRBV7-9	CASSILRRDTEAFF
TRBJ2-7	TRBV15	CATSRDAGQGRYF
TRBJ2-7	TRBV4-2	CASSQAGQSSYEQYF
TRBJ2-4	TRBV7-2	CASSFLAGALNVQYF
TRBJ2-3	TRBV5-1	CASSRLGGLAGSLTDTQYF
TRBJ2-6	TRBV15	CATSTSGDKGPFSGANVLTF
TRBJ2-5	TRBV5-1	CASSLGGRGGLPETQYF
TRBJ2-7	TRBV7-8	CASSLGLAQFYEQYF
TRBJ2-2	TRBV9	CASSATGGNTGELFF